This TCR beta chain was sequenced for a study of shared clonotypes between healthy human individuals. Study results and limitations: Naive subsets generally exceeded memory subsets in estimated richness.

Deep was the level at which the assay was run. Assay: immunoSEQ multiplex PCR; the TCRdb copy retains only in-frame clones and omits some. This sample has around 1,100,000 clones, with approximately 75% found just once. The ends were cut back, 0 bases at V and 1 base at J, with 9 bases in the middle. CDR3 length: 15 amino acids. In germline, CDR1 is LNHDA, CDR2 SQIVND (reference sequence). About this clone: Its antigen is not identified.

Sequenced material: memory CD4+ T cells from PBMCs. As for subset: CD45RA-negative fraction. J is TRBJ1-1 and V is TRBV19; D call uncertain. The clonotype was recovered from a young man in good health. Some clones in this sample may be carry-over from other donors' samples. CDR3 protein: CASSIDRFRNTEAFF. In DNA form, the CDR3 reads TGTGCCAGTAGTATAGATCGGTTCAGGAACACTGAAGCTTTCTTT.